This is a list of T cell receptor beta chains from one sample in a study of cytomegalovirus exposure and HLA in healthy donors. Libraries were prepared by immunoSEQ multiplex PCR; TCRdb keeps only in-frame clonotypes and omits some of them. The sample contains 200,000 or so clones, roughly 74% of which appear only once. Sequenced: PBMCs. The receptors stem from a woman under 40 in good health and CMV-seropositive. CDR3s include the opening cysteine and the closing phenylalanine or tryptophan. Each record gives: V gene, clone size, J gene, D gene, CDR3 length, CDR3 DNA, CDR3 protein. A D gene is named only where the DNA matches it firmly. Expanded clones are given a class, and other clones once, few, many or no size at all.

TRBV19,NA,TRBJ1-1,NA,14,TGTGCCAGTAGCCAGGGGCGGTTGAACACTGAAGCTTTCTTT,CASSQGRLNTEAFF
TRBV25-1,NA,TRBJ1-4,TRBD1,15,TGTGTCAGCAGTGATCCCACAGGGGGGGCGGAAAAACTGTTTTTT,CVSSDPTGGAEKLFF
TRBV4-2,NA,TRBJ2-4,NA,19,TGTGCCAGCAGCCACCCGCAGGCCCAGGACAGAATAGCCAAAAACATTCAGTACTTC,CASSHPQAQDRIAKNIQYF
TRBV18,NA,TRBJ2-5,NA,15,TGTGCCAGCTCACCACCGGCGGCCCGTGGAGAGACCCAGTACTTC,CASSPPAARGETQYF
TRBV20-1,NA,TRBJ1-2,NA,10,TGCAGTGGCGAGGGCTATGGCTACACCTTC,CSGEGYGYTF
TRBV7-9,NA,TRBJ2-7,TRBD2,16,TGTGCCAGCAGCCGCAGGACTAGCGGGGGAGCCAGCGAGCAGTACTTC,CASSRRTSGGASEQYF
TRBV11-2,NA,TRBJ2-5,TRBD2,14,TGTGCCAGCAGCTTCGGGCTAGCGGGGGAGACCCAGTACTTC,CASSFGLAGETQYF
TRBV29-1,NA,TRBJ2-7,NA,11,TGCAGCGTCCGCTCCTCCTACGAGCAGTACTTC,CSVRSSYEQYF
TRBV6-5,NA,TRBJ2-1,TRBD2,14,TGTGCCAGCGGGTTAGCGGGGGGGCTCGGGGAGCAGTTCTTC,CASGLAGGLGEQFF
TRBV27,NA,TRBJ2-3,TRBD2,16,TGTGCCAGCAGTAGGGGACTAGCGGGAGCGGCAGATACGCAGTATTTT,CASSRGLAGAADTQYF
TRBV9,once,TRBJ1-1,NA,14,TGTGCCAGCATCCCTTGGGCGGGGAGCACTGAAGCTTTCTTT,CASIPWAGSTEAFF
TRBV6-1,NA,TRBJ2-3,TRBD1,15,TGTGCCAGCAGTGAAGCCGGGACAGCGGAGGATACGCAGTATTTT,CASSEAGTAEDTQYF
TRBV27,NA,TRBJ1-6,NA,15,TGTGCCAGCAGTTTGATGAGAGGGGGGGATTCACCCCTCCACTTT,CASSLMRGGDSPLHF
TRBV28,NA,TRBJ2-5,NA,13,TGTGCCAGCAGTTTATCTCACGGGGAGACCCAGTACTTC,CASSLSHGETQYF
TRBV6-6,few,TRBJ2-7,TRBD2,16,TGTGCCAGCAGTTACTCGATCGGGGGGGAGACTTACGAGCAGTACTTC,CASSYSIGGETYEQYF
TRBV7-9,NA,TRBJ2-7,TRBD2,15,TGTGCCAGCAGCCCGCTACTAGCGGGAGAGGCCGAGCAGTACTTC,CASSPLLAGEAEQYF
TRBV5-1,NA,TRBJ2-7,TRBD2,16,TGCGCCAGCAGCAATCTTAGCGGGAAGAAAAGCTACGAGCAGTACTTC,CASSNLSGKKSYEQYF
TRBV30,NA,TRBJ2-7,TRBD1,14,TGTGGTGGTCTTCGGACAGGGTTGTCCTACGAGCAGTACTTC,CGGLRTGLSYEQYF
TRBV27,NA,TRBJ2-7,TRBD1,17,TGTGCCAGCATTCCCCTATTTCCGGGACAGGGGGTAGGCGAGCAGTACTTC,CASIPLFPGQGVGEQYF
TRBV19,NA,TRBJ1-4,NA,20,TGTGCCAGTAGTATGCGGTTTATGGCATCGGGGTTGAGGTGGGATGAAAAACTGTTTTTT,CASSMRFMASGLRWDEKLFF
TRBV6-5,NA,TRBJ2-7,NA,15,TGTGCCAGCAGTTACTCCGGGATCCATCCCTACGAGCAGTACTTC,CASSYSGIHPYEQYF
TRBV9,once,TRBJ1-5,NA,14,TGTGCCAGCTCACTCGGGTATAGCAATCAGCCCCAGCATTTT,CASSLGYSNQPQHF
TRBV29-1,NA,TRBJ1-2,NA,15,TGCAGCGTTGAACCCCCGGGAGGCGGGACGGGGGGCTACACCTTC,CSVEPPGGGTGGYTF
TRBV4-1,few,TRBJ2-5,NA,14,TGCGCCAGCAGCCAACCCCGCCGGGAGGAGACCCAGTACTTC,CASSQPRREETQYF
TRBV29-1,NA,TRBJ2-7,NA,12,TGCAGCGTTGTCGAGAGCTCCTACGAGCAGTACTTC,CSVVESSYEQYF
TRBV4-2,NA,TRBJ1-5,NA,15,TGTGCCAGCAGCCAAATTCAGGATAGCAATCAGCCCCAGCATTTT,CASSQIQDSNQPQHF
TRBV25-1,NA,TRBJ1-6,TRBD1,17,TGTGCCAGCAGTGACCAGGGGGGGACAGGAAGAAATTCACCCCTCCACTTT,CASSDQGGTGRNSPLHF
TRBV5-8,NA,TRBJ2-7,NA,17,TGTGCCAGCAGTCATCGCTTGTCGGGAGTTGATTCCTACGAGCAGTACTTC,CASSHRLSGVDSYEQYF
TRBV6-4,few,TRBJ1-1,NA,12,TGTGCCAGCTTGGGCCACCTCACTGAAGCTTTCTTT,CASLGHLTEAFF
TRBV2,NA,TRBJ1-4,TRBD1,20,TGTGCCAGCAGTAAATGGGGGACAGGGAAGATGGGGAGGACTAATGAAAAACTGTTTTTT,CASSKWGTGKMGRTNEKLFF
TRBV4-3,NA,TRBJ2-3,NA,17,TGCGCCAGCAGCCTCCTCGACTGGTCGGCGAACACAGATACGCAGTATTTT,CASSLLDWSANTDTQYF
TRBV28,NA,TRBJ2-1,TRBD2,18,TGTGCCAGCAGTCATCCTCCGGGACTAGCGGAGACGTGGAATGAGCAGTTCTTC,CASSHPPGLAETWNEQFF
TRBV28,few,TRBJ2-5,NA,13,TGTGCCAGCGGACCAGGGGCAGAAGAGACCCAGTACTTC,CASGPGAEETQYF
TRBV7-3,NA,TRBJ1-6,NA,14,TGTGCCAGCAGCATCTTTCCAGAGGGTTCACCCCTCCACTTT,CASSIFPEGSPLHF
TRBV13,NA,TRBJ2-1,TRBD2,15,TGTGCCAGCAGCTCAGGACTAGCGGGAAAGAGTGAGCAGTTCTTC,CASSSGLAGKSEQFF
TRBV11-2,once,TRBJ1-2,TRBD1,14,TGTGCCAGCAGCTTCGGGACAGGGGTGGTGGGCTACACCTTC,CASSFGTGVVGYTF
TRBV27,NA,TRBJ2-1,NA,14,TGTGCCAGCAGTTTATTTAGCTCCTACAATGAGCAGTTCTTC,CASSLFSSYNEQFF
TRBV19,NA,TRBJ2-2,NA,12,TGTGCCAGTTTTAGAGTTACCGGGGAGCTGTTTTTT,CASFRVTGELFF
TRBV27,NA,TRBJ2-7,TRBD2,20,TGTGCCAGCAGTTTATCGGTCCCTAGCGGGGGGATCCCCCCGGTCTACGAGCAGTACTTC,CASSLSVPSGGIPPVYEQYF
TRBV19,NA,TRBJ2-5,TRBD2,18,TGTGCCAGTAGTACCGGACGGCGGGGGGCCCGGTACCAAGAGACCCAGTACTTC,CASSTGRRGARYQETQYF
TRBV19,few,TRBJ2-1,NA,14,TGTGCCAGTAGTATCTCCTTTCGGGTTGGTGAGCAGTTCTTC,CASSISFRVGEQFF
TRBV7-2,NA,TRBJ1-5,NA,13,TGTGCCAGCAGCCTACTAATTGATCAGCCCCAGCATTTT,CASSLLIDQPQHF
TRBV6-1,NA,TRBJ2-5,TRBD1,15,TGTGCCAGCACCACGACAGGGGGCGCGTGGGAGACCCAGTACTTC,CASTTTGGAWETQYF
TRBV19,NA,TRBJ2-2,NA,14,TGTGCCAGTAGTATAATGGACACGCCCGGGGAGCTGTTTTTT,CASSIMDTPGELFF
TRBV7-6,NA,TRBJ1-1,NA,17,TGTGCCAGCAGCTTATTAGTAGCAAGCCGAGAGAACACTGAAGCTTTCTTT,CASSLLVASRENTEAFF
TRBV5-1,NA,TRBJ2-7,TRBD2,14,TGCGCCAGCAGACTAGCGGGATACTCCTACGAGCAGTACTTC,CASRLAGYSYEQYF
TRBV7-8,NA,TRBJ2-7,TRBD1,16,TGTGCCAGCAGCTTAGAAGGACAGGTGGTAACCTACGAGCAGTACTTC,CASSLEGQVVTYEQYF
TRBV6-6,NA,TRBJ1-1,NA,14,TGTGCCAGCAGTTACTCGTCGGGGGACACTGAAGCTTTCTTT,CASSYSSGDTEAFF
TRBV19,NA,TRBJ1-6,NA,13,TGTGCCAGTAGTGGCAGCAGGAATTCACCCCTCCACTTT,CASSGSRNSPLHF
TRBV11-1,NA,TRBJ2-7,TRBD1,15,TGTGCCAGCAGACCCGACAGGGGGCGATCGTACGAGCAGTACTTC,CASRPDRGRSYEQYF
TRBV15,NA,TRBJ1-1,NA,16,TGTGCCACCAGCAGAGATAGAGGGATTTTGAACACTGAAGCTTCCTTT,CATSRDRGILNTEASF
TRBV5-6,NA,TRBJ2-7,TRBD2,14,TGTGCCAGCAGCTTGGTTCAGCGGGGGGACGAGCAGTACTTC,CASSLVQRGDEQYF
TRBV6-5,NA,TRBJ2-5,NA,13,TGTGCCAGCAGTCGAGACCCCAGGGAGACCCAGTACTTC,CASSRDPRETQYF
TRBV18,NA,TRBJ2-5,NA,14,TGTGCCAGCTCACCATCCGCTGCGGAAGAGACCCAGTACTTC,CASSPSAAEETQYF
TRBV19,NA,TRBJ1-5,NA,14,TGTGCCAGCGTAGGGACTCCTCCTAATCAGCCCCAGCATTTT,CASVGTPPNQPQHF
TRBV11-2,NA,TRBJ2-5,NA,14,TGTGCCAGCAGCTATTACGAGCGGGAAGAGACCCAGTACTTC,CASSYYEREETQYF
TRBV6-6,NA,TRBJ2-1,TRBD1,15,TGTGCCAGCAGTTACTCGGGACAGGGTATCTATGAGCAGTTCTTC,CASSYSGQGIYEQFF
TRBV6-1,NA,TRBJ1-5,NA,13,TGTGCCAGCAGCGACAGGTCGACGCAGCCCCAGCATTTT,CASSDRSTQPQHF